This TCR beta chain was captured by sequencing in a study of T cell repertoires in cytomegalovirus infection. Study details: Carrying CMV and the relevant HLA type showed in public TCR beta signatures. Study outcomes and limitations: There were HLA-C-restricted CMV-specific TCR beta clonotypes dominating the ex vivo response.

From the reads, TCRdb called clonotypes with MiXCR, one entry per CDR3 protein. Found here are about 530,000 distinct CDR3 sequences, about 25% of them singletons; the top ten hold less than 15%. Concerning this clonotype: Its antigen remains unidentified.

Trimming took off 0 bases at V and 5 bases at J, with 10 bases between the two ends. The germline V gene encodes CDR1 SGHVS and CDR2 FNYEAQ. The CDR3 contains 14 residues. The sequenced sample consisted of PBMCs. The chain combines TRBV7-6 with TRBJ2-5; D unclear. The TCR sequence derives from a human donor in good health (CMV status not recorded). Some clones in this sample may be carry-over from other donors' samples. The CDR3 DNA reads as TGTGCCAGCAGCTTAGCCTACGAAGAGGAGACCCAGTACTTC. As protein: CASSLAYEEETQYF.